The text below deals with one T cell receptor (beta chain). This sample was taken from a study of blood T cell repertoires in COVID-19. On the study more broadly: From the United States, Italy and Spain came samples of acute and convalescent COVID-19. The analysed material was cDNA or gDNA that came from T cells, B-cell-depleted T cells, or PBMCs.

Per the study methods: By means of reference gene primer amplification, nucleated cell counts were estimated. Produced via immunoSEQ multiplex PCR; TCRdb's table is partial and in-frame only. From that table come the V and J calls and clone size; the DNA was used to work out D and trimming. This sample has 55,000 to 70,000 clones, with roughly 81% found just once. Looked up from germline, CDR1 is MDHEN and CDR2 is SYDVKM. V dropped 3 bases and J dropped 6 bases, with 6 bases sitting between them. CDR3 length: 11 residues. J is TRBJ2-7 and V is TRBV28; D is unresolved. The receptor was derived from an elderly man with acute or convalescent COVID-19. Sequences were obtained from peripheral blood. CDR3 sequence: CASSFLSEQYF. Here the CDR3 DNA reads TGTGCCAGCAGTTTTCTTTCCGAGCAGTACTTC.